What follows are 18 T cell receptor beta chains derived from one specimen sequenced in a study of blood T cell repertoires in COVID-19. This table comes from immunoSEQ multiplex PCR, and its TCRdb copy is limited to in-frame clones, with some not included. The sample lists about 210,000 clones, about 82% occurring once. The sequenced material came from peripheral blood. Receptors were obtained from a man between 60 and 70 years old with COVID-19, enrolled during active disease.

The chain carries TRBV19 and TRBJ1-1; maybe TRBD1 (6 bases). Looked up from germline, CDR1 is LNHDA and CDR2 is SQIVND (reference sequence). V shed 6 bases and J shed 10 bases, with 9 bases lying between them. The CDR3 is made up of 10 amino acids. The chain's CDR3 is CASRGALAFF. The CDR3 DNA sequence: TGTGCCAGTAGGGGGGCACTAGCTTTCTTT.

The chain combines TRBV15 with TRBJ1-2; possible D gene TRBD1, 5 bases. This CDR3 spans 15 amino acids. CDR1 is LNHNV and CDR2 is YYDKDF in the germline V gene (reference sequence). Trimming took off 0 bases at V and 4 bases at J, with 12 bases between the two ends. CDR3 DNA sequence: TGTGCCACCAGCAGAGATCGGGGGACCATCTATGGCTACACCTTC. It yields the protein CATSRDRGTIYGYTF.

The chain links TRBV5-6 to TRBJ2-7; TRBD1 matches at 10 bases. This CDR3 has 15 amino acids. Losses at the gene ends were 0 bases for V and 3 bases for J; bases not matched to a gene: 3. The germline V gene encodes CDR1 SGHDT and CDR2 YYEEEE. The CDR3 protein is CASSLADRGNYEQYF. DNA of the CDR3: TGTGCCAGCAGCTTGGCGGACAGGGGGAACTACGAGCAGTACTTC.

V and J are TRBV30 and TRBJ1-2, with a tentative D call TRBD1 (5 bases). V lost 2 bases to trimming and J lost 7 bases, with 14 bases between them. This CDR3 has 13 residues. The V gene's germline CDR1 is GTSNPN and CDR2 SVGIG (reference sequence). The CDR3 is CAWSSGGGGGYTF. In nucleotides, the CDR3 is TGTGCCTGGAGTTCCGGCGGGGGGGGTGGCTACACCTTC.

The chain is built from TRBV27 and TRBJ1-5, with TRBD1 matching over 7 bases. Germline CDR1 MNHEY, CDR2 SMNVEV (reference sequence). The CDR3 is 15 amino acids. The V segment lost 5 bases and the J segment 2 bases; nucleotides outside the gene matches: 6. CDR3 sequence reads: CASSNDRDRNQPQHF. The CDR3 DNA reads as TGTGCCAGCAGTAACGACAGGGACCGCAATCAGCCCCAGCATTTT.

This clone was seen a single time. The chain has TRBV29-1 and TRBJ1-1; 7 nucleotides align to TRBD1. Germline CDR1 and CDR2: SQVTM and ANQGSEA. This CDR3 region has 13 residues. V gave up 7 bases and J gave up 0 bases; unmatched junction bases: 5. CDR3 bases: TGCAGCGGAACAGGGGCCATGAACACTGAAGCTTTCTTT. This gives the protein CSGTGAMNTEAFF.

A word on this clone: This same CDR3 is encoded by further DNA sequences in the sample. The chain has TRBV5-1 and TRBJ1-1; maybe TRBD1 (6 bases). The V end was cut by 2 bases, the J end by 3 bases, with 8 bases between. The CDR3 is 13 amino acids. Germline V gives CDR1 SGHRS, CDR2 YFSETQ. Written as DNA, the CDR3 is TGCGCCAGCAGCTTACAGGGTGACACTGAAGCTTTCTTT. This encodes CASSLQGDTEAFF.

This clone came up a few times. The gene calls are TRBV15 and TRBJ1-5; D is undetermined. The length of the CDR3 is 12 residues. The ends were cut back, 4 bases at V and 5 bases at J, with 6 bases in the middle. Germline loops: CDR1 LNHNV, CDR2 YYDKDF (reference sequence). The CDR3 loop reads CATSIPDQPQHF. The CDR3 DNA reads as TGTGCCACCAGCATTCCTGATCAGCCCCAGCATTTT.

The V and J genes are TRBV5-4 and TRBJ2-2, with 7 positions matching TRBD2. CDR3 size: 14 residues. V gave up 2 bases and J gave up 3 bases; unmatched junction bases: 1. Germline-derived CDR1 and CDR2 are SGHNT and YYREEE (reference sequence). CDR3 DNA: TGTGCCAGCAGCTTTAGCGGGTACACCGGGGAGCTGTTTTTT. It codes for CASSFSGYTGELFF. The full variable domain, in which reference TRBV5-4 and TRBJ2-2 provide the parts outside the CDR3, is ETGVTQSPTHLIKTRGQQVTLRCSSQSGHNTVSWYQQALGQGPQFIFQYYREEENGRGNFPPRFSGLQFPNYSSELNVNALELDDSALYLCASSFSGYTGELFFGEGSRLTVL.

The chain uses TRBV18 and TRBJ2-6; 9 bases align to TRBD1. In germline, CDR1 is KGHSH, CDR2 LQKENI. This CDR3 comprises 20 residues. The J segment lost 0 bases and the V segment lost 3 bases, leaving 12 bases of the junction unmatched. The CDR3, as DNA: TGTGCCAGCTCACCCCCTGTCGGGACAGGGACCGTCTCTGGGGCCAACGTCCTGACTTTC. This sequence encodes CASSPPVGTGTVSGANVLTF. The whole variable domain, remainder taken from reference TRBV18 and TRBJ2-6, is NAGVMQNPRHLVRRRGQEARLRCSPMKGHSHVYWYRQLPEEGLKFMVYLQKENIIDESGMPKERFSAEFPKEGPSILRIQQVVRGDSAAYFCASSPPVGTGTVSGANVLTFGAGSRLTVL.

The CDR3 loop is CSVVTQLGAEAFF. In DNA, the CDR3 is TGCAGCGTTGTAACACAGCTCGGGGCTGAAGCTTTCTTT. V usage is TRBV29-1 and J usage is TRBJ1-1; D gene ambiguous. The V gene's germline CDR1 is SQVTM and CDR2 ANQGSEA. The CDR3 extends over 13 amino acids. The V and J ends lost 4 bases and 6 bases respectively, with 15 bases between them.

The DNA of the CDR3 is TGTGCCAGTGCTGACAGGTGGGCTGAAGCTTTCTTT. Protein product: CASADRWAEAFF. This chain uses TRBV19 with TRBJ1-1, with D tentatively TRBD1 (6 bases). The CDR3 covers 12 residues. The germline V gene encodes CDR1 LNHDA and CDR2 SQIVND (reference sequence). V was clipped by 8 bases and J by 6 bases, with 13 bases between them.

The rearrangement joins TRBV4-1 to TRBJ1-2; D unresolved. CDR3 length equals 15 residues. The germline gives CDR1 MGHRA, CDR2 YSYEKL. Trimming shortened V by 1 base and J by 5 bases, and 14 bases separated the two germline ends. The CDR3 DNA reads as TGCGCCAGCAGCCAAGCAGAGGCGGCGTTTTATGGCTACACCTTC. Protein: CASSQAEAAFYGYTF.

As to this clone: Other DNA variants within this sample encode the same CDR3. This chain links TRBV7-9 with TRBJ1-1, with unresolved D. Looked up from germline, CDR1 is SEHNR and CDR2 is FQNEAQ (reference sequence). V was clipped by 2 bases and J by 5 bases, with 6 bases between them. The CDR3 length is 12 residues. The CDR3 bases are TGTGCCAGCAGCTTACCGCGGACTGAAGCTTTCTTT. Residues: CASSLPRTEAFF.

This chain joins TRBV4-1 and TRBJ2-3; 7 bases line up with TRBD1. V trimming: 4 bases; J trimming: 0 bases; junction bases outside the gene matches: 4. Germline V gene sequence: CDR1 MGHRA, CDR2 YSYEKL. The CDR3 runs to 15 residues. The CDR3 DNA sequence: TGCGCCAGCAGCCGAGCCAGGGGGAGCACAGATACGCAGTATTTT. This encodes CASSRARGSTDTQYF.

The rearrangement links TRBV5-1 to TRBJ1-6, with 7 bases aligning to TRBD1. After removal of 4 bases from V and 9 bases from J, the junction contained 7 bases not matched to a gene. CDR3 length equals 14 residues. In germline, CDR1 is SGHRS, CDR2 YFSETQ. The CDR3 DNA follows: TGCGCCAGCAGCCCACAGGGGCCGGGTTCACCCCTCCACTTT. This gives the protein CASSPQGPGSPLHF.

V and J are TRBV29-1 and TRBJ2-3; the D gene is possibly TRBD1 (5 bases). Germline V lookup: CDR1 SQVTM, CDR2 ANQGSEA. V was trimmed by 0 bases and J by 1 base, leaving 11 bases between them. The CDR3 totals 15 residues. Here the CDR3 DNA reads TGCAGCGTTGAAGATCAAGACAGCCGCACAGATACGCAGTATTTT. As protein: CSVEDQDSRTDTQYF.

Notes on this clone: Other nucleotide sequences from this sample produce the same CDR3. CDR3 sequence reads: CASSLEGAGGYTF. The CDR3 nucleotides read TGCGCCAGCAGCTTGGAGGGGGCTGGGGGCTACACCTTC. The chain combines TRBV5-1 with TRBJ1-2, with 7 bases lining up with TRBD1. J lost 8 bases, V lost 0 bases, and 4 bases had no gene match. Germline V CDR1 and CDR2: SGHRS, YFSETQ. CDR3 length: 13 amino acids. Complete variable domain (other parts from reference TRBV5-1 and TRBJ1-2): KAGVTQTPRYLIKTRGQQVTLSCSPISGHRSVSWYQQTPGQGLQFLFEYFSETQRNKGNFPGRFSGRQFSNSRSEMNVSTLELGDSALYLCASSLEGAGGYTFGSGTRLTVV.